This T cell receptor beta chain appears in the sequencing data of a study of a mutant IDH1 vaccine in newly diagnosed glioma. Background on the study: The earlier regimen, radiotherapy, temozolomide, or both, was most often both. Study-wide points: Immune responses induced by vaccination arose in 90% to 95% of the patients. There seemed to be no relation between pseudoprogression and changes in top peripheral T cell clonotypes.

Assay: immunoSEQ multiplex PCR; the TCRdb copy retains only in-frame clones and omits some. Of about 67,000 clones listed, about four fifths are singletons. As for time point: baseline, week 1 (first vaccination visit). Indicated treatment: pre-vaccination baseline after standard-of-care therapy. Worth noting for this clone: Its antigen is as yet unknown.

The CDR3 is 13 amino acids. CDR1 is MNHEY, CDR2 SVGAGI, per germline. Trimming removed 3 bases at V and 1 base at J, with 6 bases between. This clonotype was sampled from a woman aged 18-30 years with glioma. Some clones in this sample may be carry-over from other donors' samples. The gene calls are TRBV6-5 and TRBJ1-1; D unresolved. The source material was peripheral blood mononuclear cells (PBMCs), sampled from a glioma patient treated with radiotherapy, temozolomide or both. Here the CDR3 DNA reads TGTGCCAGCAGTTATAGGGCGAACACTGAAGCTTTCTTT. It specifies CASSYRANTEAFF.